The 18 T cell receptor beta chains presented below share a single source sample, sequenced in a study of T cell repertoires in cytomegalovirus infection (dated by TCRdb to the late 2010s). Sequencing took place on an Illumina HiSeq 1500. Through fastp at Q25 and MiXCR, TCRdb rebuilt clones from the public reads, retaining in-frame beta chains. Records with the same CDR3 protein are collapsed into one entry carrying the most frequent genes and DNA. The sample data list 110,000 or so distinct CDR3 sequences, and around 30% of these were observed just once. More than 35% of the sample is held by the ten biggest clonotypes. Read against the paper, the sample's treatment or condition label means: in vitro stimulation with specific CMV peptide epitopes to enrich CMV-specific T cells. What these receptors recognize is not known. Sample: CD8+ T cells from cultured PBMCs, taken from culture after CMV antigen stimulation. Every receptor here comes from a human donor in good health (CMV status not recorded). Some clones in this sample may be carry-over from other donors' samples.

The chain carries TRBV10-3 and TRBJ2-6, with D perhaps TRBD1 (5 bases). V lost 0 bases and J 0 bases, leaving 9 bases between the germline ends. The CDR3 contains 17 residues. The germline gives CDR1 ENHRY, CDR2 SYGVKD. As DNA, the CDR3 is TGTGCCATCAGTGAGTCGTCGACAGCCTCTGGGGCCAACGTCCTGACTTTC. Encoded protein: CAISESSTASGANVLTF.

The CDR3 protein is CASSLRSGGNTDTQYF. The CDR3, as DNA: TGTGCCAGCAGCTTACGGTCCGGGGGCAACACAGATACGCAGTATTTT. The genes are TRBV7-9 and TRBJ2-3; D tentatively fits TRBD1 or TRBD2 (6 bases each). This CDR3 is 16 amino acids long. CDR1 and CDR2 (germline): SEHNR, FQNEAQ (reference sequence). V lost 2 bases to trimming and J lost 2 bases, with 14 bases between them.

CDR3 amino acids: CSARVGSRNTEAFF. The DNA of the CDR3 is TGCAGTGCTAGAGTGGGTAGCAGGAACACTGAAGCTTTCTTT. The chain couples TRBV20-1 to TRBJ1-1; D is uncertain. This CDR3 contains 14 residues. Germline V gene sequence: CDR1 DFQATT, CDR2 SNEGSKA (reference sequence). V was cut by 1 base and J by 1 base, with 10 bases left in between.

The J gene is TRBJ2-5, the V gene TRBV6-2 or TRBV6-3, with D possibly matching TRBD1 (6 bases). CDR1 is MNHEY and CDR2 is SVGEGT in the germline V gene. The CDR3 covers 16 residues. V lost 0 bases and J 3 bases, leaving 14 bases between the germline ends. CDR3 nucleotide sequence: TGTGCCAGCAGTTACTCTACCTCGGCAGGGGAAGAGACCCAGTACTTC. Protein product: CASSYSTSAGEETQYF.

CDR3 loop: CASSQSAFGGGNYEQYF. The DNA of the CDR3 is TGCGCCAGCAGCCAATCGGCTTTTGGCGGGGGTAACTACGAGCAGTACTTC. The rearrangement joins TRBV4-1 to TRBJ2-7; 7 nucleotides match TRBD2. V trimming: 2 bases; J trimming: 3 bases; junction bases outside the gene matches: 13. CDR1 is MGHRA and CDR2 is YSYEKL in the germline V gene. This CDR3 has 17 amino acids.

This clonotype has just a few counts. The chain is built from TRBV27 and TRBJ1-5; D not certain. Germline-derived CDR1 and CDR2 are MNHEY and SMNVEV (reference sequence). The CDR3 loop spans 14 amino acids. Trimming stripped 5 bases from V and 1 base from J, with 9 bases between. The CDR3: CASSPTLSNQPQHF. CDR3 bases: TGTGCCAGCAGTCCCACCCTAAGCAATCAGCCCCAGCATTTT.

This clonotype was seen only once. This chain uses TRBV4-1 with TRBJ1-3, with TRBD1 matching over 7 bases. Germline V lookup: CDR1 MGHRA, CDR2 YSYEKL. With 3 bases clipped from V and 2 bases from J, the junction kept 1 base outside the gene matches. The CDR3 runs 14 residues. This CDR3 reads CASSHQGAGNTIYF. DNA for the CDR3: TGCGCCAGCAGCCATCAGGGGGCTGGAAACACCATATATTTT.

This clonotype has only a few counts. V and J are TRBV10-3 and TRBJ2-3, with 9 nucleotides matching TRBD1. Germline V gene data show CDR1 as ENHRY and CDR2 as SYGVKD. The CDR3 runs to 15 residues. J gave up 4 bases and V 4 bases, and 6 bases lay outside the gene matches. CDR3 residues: CAISGDRVLPDTQYF. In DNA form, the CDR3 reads TGTGCCATCAGTGGGGACAGGGTTCTCCCAGATACGCAGTATTTT.

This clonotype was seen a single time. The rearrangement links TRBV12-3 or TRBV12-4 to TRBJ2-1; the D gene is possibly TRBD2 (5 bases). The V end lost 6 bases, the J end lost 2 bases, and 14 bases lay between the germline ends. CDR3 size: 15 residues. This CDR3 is CASSLPGIAYNEQFF. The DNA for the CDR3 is TGTGCCAGCAGCCTACCCGGGATCGCCTACAATGAGCAGTTCTTC.

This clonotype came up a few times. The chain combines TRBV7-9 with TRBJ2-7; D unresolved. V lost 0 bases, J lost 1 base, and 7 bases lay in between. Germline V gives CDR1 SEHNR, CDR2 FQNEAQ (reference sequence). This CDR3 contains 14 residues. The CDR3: CASSLAAGSYEQYF. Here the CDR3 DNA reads TGTGCCAGCAGCTTAGCCGCAGGTTCCTACGAGCAGTACTTC.

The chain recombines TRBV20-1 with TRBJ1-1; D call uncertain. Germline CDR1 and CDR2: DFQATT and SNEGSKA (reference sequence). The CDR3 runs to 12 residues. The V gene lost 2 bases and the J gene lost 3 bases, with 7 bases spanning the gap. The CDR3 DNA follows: TGCAGTGCTAGAACGGTGGACACTGAAGCTTTCTTT. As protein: CSARTVDTEAFF.

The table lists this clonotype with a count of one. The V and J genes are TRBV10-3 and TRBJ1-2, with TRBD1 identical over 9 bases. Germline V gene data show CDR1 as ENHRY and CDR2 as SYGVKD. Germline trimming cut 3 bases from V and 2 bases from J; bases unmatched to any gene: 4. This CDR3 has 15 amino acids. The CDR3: CAISDDDRGNYGYTF. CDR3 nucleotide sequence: TGTGCCATCAGTGACGACGACAGGGGGAACTATGGCTACACCTTC.

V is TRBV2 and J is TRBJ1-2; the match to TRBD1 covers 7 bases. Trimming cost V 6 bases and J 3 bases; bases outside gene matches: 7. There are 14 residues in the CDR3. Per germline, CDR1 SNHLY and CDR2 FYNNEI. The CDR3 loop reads CASRTGGGDYGYTF. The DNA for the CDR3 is TGTGCCAGCAGAACAGGAGGGGGCGACTATGGCTACACCTTC.

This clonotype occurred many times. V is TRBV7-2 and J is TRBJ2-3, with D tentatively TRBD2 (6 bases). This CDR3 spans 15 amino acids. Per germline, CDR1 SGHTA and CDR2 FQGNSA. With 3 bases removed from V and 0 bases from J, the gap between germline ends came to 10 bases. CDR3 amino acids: CASSFLGGSTDTQYF. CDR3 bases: TGTGCCAGCAGCTTTCTCGGGGGAAGCACAGATACGCAGTATTTT.

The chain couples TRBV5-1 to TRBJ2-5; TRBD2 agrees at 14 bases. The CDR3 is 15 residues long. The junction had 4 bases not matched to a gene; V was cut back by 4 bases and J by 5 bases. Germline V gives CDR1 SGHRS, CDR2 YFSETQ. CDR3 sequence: CASSRLAGGPETQYF. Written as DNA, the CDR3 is TGCGCCAGCAGCCGACTAGCGGGGGGGCCCGAGACCCAGTACTTC.

The CDR3 nucleotides read TGCGCCAGCAGCTTGTTCGGTGGCAGAAACTACGAGCAGTACTTC. Its protein product is CASSLFGGRNYEQYF. The J gene is TRBJ2-7, the V gene TRBV5-1; no firm D call. The germline V and J ends were trimmed by 1 base and 3 bases, with 14 bases remaining between them. The CDR3 loop spans 15 amino acids. Germline CDR1 SGHRS, CDR2 YFSETQ.

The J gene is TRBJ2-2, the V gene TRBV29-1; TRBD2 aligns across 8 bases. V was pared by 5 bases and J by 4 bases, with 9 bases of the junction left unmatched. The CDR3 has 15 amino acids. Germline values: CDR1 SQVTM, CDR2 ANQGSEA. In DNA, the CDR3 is TGCAGCGTTTCGGCGGGGGGACTGATCACCGGGGAGCTGTTTTTT. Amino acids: CSVSAGGLITGELFF.

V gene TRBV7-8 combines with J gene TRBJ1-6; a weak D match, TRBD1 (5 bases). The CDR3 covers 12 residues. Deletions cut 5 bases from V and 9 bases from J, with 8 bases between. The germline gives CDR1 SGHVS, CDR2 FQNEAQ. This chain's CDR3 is CASSPGGSPLHF. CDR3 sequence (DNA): TGTGCCAGCAGCCCGGGGGGTTCACCCCTCCACTTT. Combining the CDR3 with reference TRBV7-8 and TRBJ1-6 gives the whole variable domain GAGVSQSPRYKVAKRGQDVALRCDPISGHVSLFWYQQALGQGPEFLTYFQNEAQLDKSGLPSDRFFAERPEGSVSTLKIQRTQQEDSAVYLCASSPGGSPLHFGNGTRLTVT.